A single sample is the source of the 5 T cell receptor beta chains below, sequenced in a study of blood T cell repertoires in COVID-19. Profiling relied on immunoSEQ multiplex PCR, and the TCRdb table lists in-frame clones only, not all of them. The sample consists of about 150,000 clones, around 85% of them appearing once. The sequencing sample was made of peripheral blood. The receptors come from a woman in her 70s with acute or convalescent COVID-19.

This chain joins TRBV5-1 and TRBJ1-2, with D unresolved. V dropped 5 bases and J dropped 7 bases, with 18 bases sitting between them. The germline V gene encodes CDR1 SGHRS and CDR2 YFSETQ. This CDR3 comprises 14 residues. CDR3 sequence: CASRQNPGSVGYTF. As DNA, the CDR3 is TGCGCCAGCAGACAAAATCCAGGTAGTGTTGGCTACACCTTC.

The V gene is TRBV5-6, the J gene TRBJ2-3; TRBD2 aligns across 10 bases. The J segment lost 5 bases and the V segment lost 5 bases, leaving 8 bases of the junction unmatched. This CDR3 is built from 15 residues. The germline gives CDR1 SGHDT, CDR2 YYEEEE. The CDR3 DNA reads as TGTGCCAGCAGTTCATATACTAGCGGGGTAGATACGCAGTATTTT. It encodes CASSSYTSGVDTQYF.

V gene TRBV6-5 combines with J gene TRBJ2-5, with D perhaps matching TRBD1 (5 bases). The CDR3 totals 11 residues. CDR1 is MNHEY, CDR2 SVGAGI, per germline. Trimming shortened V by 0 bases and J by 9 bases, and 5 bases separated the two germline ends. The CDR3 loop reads CASSYSGAQYF. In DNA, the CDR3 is TGTGCCAGCAGTTACTCAGGGGCCCAGTACTTC.

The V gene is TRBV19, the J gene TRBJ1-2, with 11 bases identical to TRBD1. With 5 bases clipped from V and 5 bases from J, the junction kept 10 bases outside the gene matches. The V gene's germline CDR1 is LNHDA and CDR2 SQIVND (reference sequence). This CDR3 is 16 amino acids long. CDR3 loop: CASSRVGTGGLYGYTF. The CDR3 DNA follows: TGTGCCAGTAGTCGTGTGGGGACAGGGGGACTTTATGGCTACACCTTC.

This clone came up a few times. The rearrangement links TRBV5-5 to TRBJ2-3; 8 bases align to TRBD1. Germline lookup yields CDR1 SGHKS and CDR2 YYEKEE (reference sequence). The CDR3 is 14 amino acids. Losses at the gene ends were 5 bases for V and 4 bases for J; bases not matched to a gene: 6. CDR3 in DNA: TGTGCCAGCAGGGGCAGGGGGCTCTCAGATACGCAGTATTTT. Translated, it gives CASRGRGLSDTQYF.